This T cell receptor beta chain was captured in a study of blood T cells in healthy people across ages. In its sample, this clonotype was seen once. Next came a second PCR, run for roughly 6 to 11 cycles, which used a sample-barcoded 5' primer along with a J-beta primer mix. Via MiXCR, TCRdb re-called the 5' RACE reads, giving one row per CDR3 protein. The data contain approximately 1.5 million distinct CDR3 sequences, roughly two fifths of them singletons. Per the germline V gene, CDR1 is SGHRS and CDR2 is YFSETQ. The CDR3 is 16 amino acids. This clonotype originated in a woman aged 18 to 35 in good health. This chain uses TRBV5-1 with TRBJ2-4, with TRBD2 matching 10 bases. The J call may be wrong; the DNA end is better matched by TRBJ2-7. Material: blood. CDR3 DNA sequence: TGCGCCAGCAGCTTGGAAGGCCTAGCGGGAGTGGACGAGCAGTACTTC. This codes for CASSLEGLAGVDEQYF.